This T cell receptor (beta chain) was obtained from a study of Tregs in tolerant kidney transplant recipients. Study observations and caveats: Findings come from small patient numbers and require larger validation.

For this clone: The antigen is undetermined.

Assay used: immunoSEQ multiplex PCR; TCRdb lists only in-frame clones, some missing. This repertoire shows hundreds of thousands of clones, 65% to 85% found once; its top ten account for around 0.61%. J was trimmed by 3 bases and V by 4 bases; bases with no gene match: 6. The CDR3 covers 15 residues. Germline V CDR1 and CDR2: SGHKS, YYEKEE (reference sequence). Source material: CD4+ T cells from blood. The receptor comes from a human donor in good health. The genes are TRBV5-5 and TRBJ2-3; 9 bases line up with TRBD1. The CDR3 sequence: CASSALGQGTDTQYF. The CDR3, as DNA: TGTGCCAGCAGCGCCTTGGGACAGGGAACAGATACGCAGTATTTT.